Following are 12 T cell receptor beta chains from one sample sequenced in a study of T cells in Graves' hyperthyroidism and ophthalmopathy. RNA transcripts gave rise to amplified TCR beta CDR3 regions. The HTBI primer set drove a first-round RT-PCR of the TCR CDR3. TCRdb re-called the multiplex PCR reads with MiXCR, one entry per CDR3 protein. The data contain 530,000 or so distinct CDR3 sequences, roughly 46% of them singletons. Sequenced material: peripheral blood or thyroid tissue (not recorded which). The receptors derive from a woman aged 18-30 years with Graves' hyperthyroidism.

At least ten counts were recorded for this clonotype. This rearrangement joins TRBV7-9 to TRBJ1-6; 8 nucleotides line up with TRBD1. The CDR3 extends over 16 amino acids. Germline CDR1 is SEHNR and CDR2 is FQNEAQ (reference sequence). The J segment lost 7 bases and the V segment lost 5 bases, leaving 10 bases of the junction unmatched. Here the CDR3 DNA reads TGTGCCAGCAGCCCAAGGACAGGGAGGGGAAATTCACCCCTCCACTTT. Residues: CASSPRTGRGNSPLHF.

This clonotype turned up a few times. The V call is TRBV29-1, the J call TRBJ1-3; no clear D. V lost 2 bases, J lost 8 bases, and 19 bases lay in between. The CDR3 spans 15 residues. Germline CDR1 SQVTM, CDR2 ANQGSEA. The CDR3 loop reads CSVETDAIYGYTIYF. DNA for the CDR3: TGCAGCGTTGAAACCGACGCGATCTATGGCTACACCATATATTTT.

This clonotype was seen a single time. This chain connects TRBV6-1 to TRBJ2-3, with 7 bases that match TRBD2. After removal of 8 bases from V and 14 bases from J, the junction contained 10 bases not matched to a gene. This CDR3 comprises 11 residues. Per germline, CDR1 MNHNS and CDR2 SASEGT. This CDR3 is CASGHSGPGYF. CDR3 DNA: TGTGCCAGCGGGCATAGCGGGCCGGGGTATTTT.

This chain links TRBV10-3 with TRBJ2-5; D not resolved. The CDR3 is 13 amino acids. The V gene lost 7 bases and the J gene lost 5 bases, with 14 bases spanning the gap. CDR1 and CDR2 from the germline V gene are ENHRY and SYGVKD. Here the CDR3 DNA reads TGTGCCATCATGGCGGAAAGTCTTGAGACCCAGTACTTC. This translates into CAIMAESLETQYF.

The sample holds a few counts of this clonotype. The chain joins TRBV29-1 to TRBJ2-1; TRBD2 matches 11 bases. This CDR3 region has 14 residues. Germline V gives CDR1 SQVTM, CDR2 ANQGSEA. Trimming cost V 2 bases and J 8 bases; bases outside gene matches: 5. The CDR3 nucleotides are TGCAGCGTTGAAATAGCGGGAGGGCCAGATGAGCAGTTCTTC. It is translated as CSVEIAGGPDEQFF.

The sample holds many counts of this clonotype. The chain joins TRBV20-1 to TRBJ2-7; 7 bases map to TRBD2. Germline CDR1 and CDR2: DFQATT and SNEGSKA (reference sequence). With 6 bases clipped from V and 5 bases from J, the junction kept 10 bases outside the gene matches. This CDR3 is built from 13 residues. The CDR3 protein is CSAVRGSLDEQYF. DNA for the CDR3: TGCAGTGCCGTCCGCGGGAGTCTTGACGAGCAGTACTTC.

This clonotype was detected many times. This chain uses TRBV19 with TRBJ1-1, with D possibly being TRBD1 (6 bases). This CDR3 region has 12 residues. Per the germline V gene, CDR1 is LNHDA and CDR2 is SQIVND (reference sequence). The V end lost 9 bases, the J end lost 6 bases, and 14 bases lay between the germline ends. The CDR3 reads CASARQGSEAFF. CDR3 sequence (DNA): TGTGCCAGCGCCCGGCAGGGGTCTGAAGCTTTCTTT.

This sequence joins TRBV6-6 and TRBJ1-6; D remains unclear. The germline gives CDR1 MNHNY, CDR2 SVGAGI (reference sequence). The CDR3 contains 11 residues. Trimming pared 11 bases from V and 7 bases from J, leaving 9 bases between. The DNA of the CDR3 is TGTGCCCTCCGGGGAAATTCACCCCTCCACTTT. The encoded protein is CALRGNSPLHF.

The chain employs TRBV2 and TRBJ1-1; the D call may be TRBD1 or TRBD2 (5 bases each). The end of the DNA is better explained by TRBJ2-3, so the J call may be wrong. CDR3 length: 14 residues. The germline V gene has CDR1 SNHLY and CDR2 FYNNEI. This CDR3 reads CASSRDGAPDTQYF. The CDR3 nucleotides are TGTGCCAGCAGTCGGGACGGGGCCCCAGATACGCAGTATTTT.

This clonotype appeared many times. The rearrangement uses TRBV5-5 and TRBJ1-2; D not resolved. The CDR3 has 17 residues. The V end lost 0 bases, the J end lost 0 bases, and 15 bases lay between the germline ends. CDR1 and CDR2 (germline): SGHKS, YYEKEE (reference sequence). In nucleotides, the CDR3 is TGTGCCAGCAGCTTGGGACACTTTTCGGAAGCTAACTATGGCTACACCTTC. Translation: CASSLGHFSEANYGYTF. Full variable domain (remainder filled in from reference TRBV5-5 and TRBJ1-2): DAGVTQSPTHLIKTRGQQVTLRCSPISGHKSVSWYQQVLGQGPQFIFQYYEKEERGRGNFPDRFSARQFPNYSSELNVNALLLGDSALYLCASSLGHFSEANYGYTFGSGTRLTVV.

This clonotype was detected a few times. The chain uses TRBV3-1 and TRBJ2-5; 9 bases align to TRBD2. The length of the CDR3 is 16 residues. After removal of 0 bases from V and 6 bases from J, the junction contained 8 bases not matched to a gene. In germline, CDR1 is LGHDT, CDR2 YNNKEL (reference sequence). The CDR3 sequence: CASSQERVAGAQTQYF. The CDR3 coding sequence is TGTGCCAGCAGCCAAGAGCGAGTAGCGGGAGCTCAGACCCAGTACTTC.

This clonotype was counted ten times or more. The chain uses TRBV12-5 and TRBJ2-7, with no clear D. The CDR3 loop spans 11 amino acids. Germline V gene lookup returns CDR1 LGHNT and CDR2 FRNRAP. V shed 5 bases and J shed 2 bases, with 4 bases lying between them. CDR3 protein: CASGPAYEQYF. The CDR3 DNA sequence: TGTGCTAGTGGTCCTGCCTACGAGCAGTACTTC.